Each of the 30 T cell receptor beta chains below was sequenced from the same sample in a study of blood T cell repertoires in COVID-19. Measured with immunoSEQ multiplex PCR; TCRdb has only the in-frame clones, and not every one. Of some 200,000 clones listed, nearly 90% are singletons. The material sequenced was peripheral blood. The receptors were sampled from a woman under 30 who had recovered from COVID-19.

This clone was picked up a small number of times. The CDR3 loop reads CASLKPGSSNTEAFF. In DNA, the CDR3 is TGTGCCAGCCTTAAGCCGGGTTCTAGCAACACTGAAGCTTTCTTT. The chain is built from TRBV25-1 and TRBJ1-1; D unclear. CDR3 length: 15 amino acids. CDR1 and CDR2 (germline): MGHDK, SYGVNS. The germline V and J ends were trimmed by 8 bases and 2 bases, with 18 bases remaining between them.

In DNA, the CDR3 is TGTGCCAGCAGTGAAGAGCAGGGAGGGCAGCCCCAGCATTTT. Its translation is CASSEEQGGQPQHF. The V and J genes are TRBV2 and TRBJ1-5; D possibly corresponds to TRBD1 (5 bases). Deletions cut 1 base from V and 7 bases from J, with 11 bases between. The CDR3 is 14 amino acids. The germline CDR1 and CDR2 sequences are SNHLY and FYNNEI.

The chain has TRBV27 and TRBJ1-3; maybe TRBD1 (5 bases). Deletions cut 3 bases from V and 2 bases from J, with 8 bases between. The CDR3 is 14 amino acids. Germline V lookup: CDR1 MNHEY, CDR2 SMNVEV (reference sequence). The chain's CDR3 is CASSFDSAGNTIYF. DNA for the CDR3: TGTGCCAGCAGTTTCGACAGTGCTGGAAACACCATATATTTT.

The chain links TRBV6-6 to TRBJ1-5; 7 nucleotides align to TRBD1. The CDR3 extends over 12 amino acids. The trim removed 8 bases at V and 4 bases at J, leaving 2 bases unmatched. Germline V lookup: CDR1 MNHNY, CDR2 SVGAGI (reference sequence). The CDR3: CASAQGNQPQHF. The CDR3 coding sequence is TGTGCCAGCGCACAGGGGAATCAGCCCCAGCATTTT.

This CDR3 is CAAFGRGKLFF. As DNA, the CDR3 is TGTGCCGCCTTTGGTAGGGGAAAACTGTTTTTT. This sequence joins TRBV30 and TRBJ1-4, with D tentatively TRBD1 (5 bases). CDR3 length: 11 residues. CDR1 is GTSNPN, CDR2 SVGIG, per germline (reference sequence). The ends were cut back, 8 bases at V and 10 bases at J, with 14 bases in the middle.

The chain combines TRBV18 with TRBJ1-5; 7 nucleotides agree with TRBD1. This CDR3 has 16 amino acids. The ends lost 8 bases at V and 2 bases at J; junction bases unmatched: 12. Germline CDR1 is KGHSH and CDR2 is LQKENI. CDR3 amino acids: CASAGGASGGNQPQHF. CDR3 nucleotides: TGTGCCAGCGCAGGGGGAGCTTCAGGGGGCAATCAGCCCCAGCATTTT.

The chain is built from TRBV5-4 and TRBJ2-1; 9 bases map to TRBD1. Per germline, CDR1 SGHNT and CDR2 YYREEE (reference sequence). V shed 4 bases and J 1 base; nucleotides not matched to a gene: 9. This CDR3 region has 17 residues. The CDR3 DNA reads as TGTGCCAGCAGCCACGGACAGGGGTATAGTTCCTACAATGAGCAGTTCTTC. The encoded protein is CASSHGQGYSSYNEQFF.

The rearrangement links TRBV19 to TRBJ2-7; 12 positions agree with TRBD2. V lost 3 bases, J lost 4 bases, and 4 bases stayed unmatched. The V gene's germline CDR1 is LNHDA and CDR2 SQIVND (reference sequence). The CDR3 totals 15 residues. In DNA, the CDR3 is TGTGCCAGTAGTATCACTAGCGGGAGGAGGTACGAGCAGTACTTC. As protein: CASSITSGRRYEQYF.

The CDR3: CASSPQVNTEAFF. DNA of the CDR3: TGTGCCAGCAGCCCACAGGTAAACACTGAAGCTTTCTTT. This chain connects TRBV5-4 to TRBJ1-1, with D maybe TRBD1 (5 bases). V was shortened by 4 bases and J by 2 bases, with 9 bases between the two germline ends. The CDR3 consists of 13 residues. From germline, CDR1 is SGHNT and CDR2 YYREEE (reference sequence).

The J gene is TRBJ1-2, the V gene TRBV5-4, with D perhaps TRBD1 (5 bases). V lost 3 bases and J lost 6, with 21 bases in between. Germline CDR1 SGHNT, CDR2 YYREEE (reference sequence). The CDR3 covers 16 residues. CDR3 residues: CASSSLAADTIDGYTF. The CDR3 DNA is TGTGCCAGCAGCTCGCTGGCGGCGGACACTATCGATGGCTACACCTTC.

The chain is built from TRBV19 and TRBJ2-7; 7 positions match TRBD2. Germline CDR1 and CDR2: LNHDA and SQIVND (reference sequence). The J segment lost 0 bases and the V segment lost 5 bases, leaving 10 bases of the junction unmatched. CDR3 length: 16 amino acids. The CDR3 reads CASSLRQAGSSYEQYF. DNA for the CDR3: TGTGCCAGTAGTCTCAGGCAAGCGGGAAGCTCCTACGAGCAGTACTTC.

The V call is TRBV6-2 or TRBV6-3, the J call TRBJ1-2, with a weak D call TRBD1 (5 bases). The germline V gene has CDR1 MNHEY and CDR2 SVGEGT. The V gene lost 5 bases and the J gene lost 3 bases, with 7 bases spanning the gap. This CDR3 is 12 amino acids long. CDR3 sequence (DNA): TGTGCCAGCAGTCCGGGGGACTATGGCTACACCTTC. It is translated as CASSPGDYGYTF.

This rearrangement joins TRBV25-1 to TRBJ2-7; maybe TRBD2 (6 bases). The V end lost 3 bases, the J end lost 3 bases, and 18 bases lay between the germline ends. Germline lookup yields CDR1 MGHDK and CDR2 SYGVNS. CDR3 length: 16 residues. The CDR3 loop reads CASSDGGTLEDYEQYF. CDR3 DNA: TGTGCCAGCAGTGATGGCGGGACCCTAGAAGACTACGAGCAGTACTTC.

The chain combines TRBV6-5 with TRBJ2-2; D might be TRBD2 (5 bases). CDR1 and CDR2 from the germline V gene are MNHEY and SVGAGI. V lost 6 bases, J lost 7 bases, and 15 bases lay in between. This CDR3 spans 14 amino acids. The CDR3 reads CASSRDGGGGELFF. DNA of the CDR3: TGTGCCAGCAGCCGGGATGGAGGCGGCGGGGAGCTGTTTTTT.

This sequence joins TRBV6-5 and TRBJ2-1, with D maybe TRBD2 (5 bases). The length of the CDR3 is 14 residues. Germline V gene data show CDR1 as MNHEY and CDR2 as SVGAGI. Trimming took off 5 bases at V and 2 bases at J, with 10 bases between the two ends. DNA of the CDR3: TGTGCCAGCAGTCACAGCGGAGCCTACAATGAGCAGTTCTTC. Protein sequence: CASSHSGAYNEQFF.

V usage is TRBV7-9 and J usage is TRBJ2-3; 10 bases align to TRBD2. The CDR3 has 16 amino acids. The ends lost 1 base at V and 1 base at J; junction bases unmatched: 2. Germline CDR1 SEHNR, CDR2 FQNEAQ (reference sequence). The CDR3 reads CASSLGLAGGTDTQYF. DNA for the CDR3: TGTGCCAGCAGCTTAGGACTAGCGGGTGGCACAGATACGCAGTATTTT.

CDR3 DNA sequence: TGCGCCAGCAGCCAAGTCGCGGGAGTGGCTCTAGATACGCAGTATTTT. This gives the protein CASSQVAGVALDTQYF. The chain combines TRBV4-1 with TRBJ2-3; the match to TRBD2 covers 7 bases. CDR1 is MGHRA and CDR2 is YSYEKL in the germline V gene. With 1 base clipped from V and 5 bases from J, the junction kept 9 bases outside the gene matches. The CDR3 covers 16 residues.

This chain connects TRBV18 to TRBJ2-3, with 8 bases fitting TRBD2. CDR1 and CDR2 (germline): KGHSH, LQKENI. Losses at the gene ends were 6 bases for V and 2 bases for J; bases not matched to a gene: 7. The CDR3 has 15 residues. As DNA, the CDR3 is TGTGCCAGCTCTCTCTTAGCGGGATCCACAGATACGCAGTATTTT. Amino acid sequence: CASSLLAGSTDTQYF. Variable domain in full (rest from reference TRBV18 and TRBJ2-3): NAGVMQNPRHLVRRRGQEARLRCSPMKGHSHVYWYRQLPEEGLKFMVYLQKENIIDESGMPKERFSAEFPKEGPSILRIQQVVRGDSAAYFCASSLLAGSTDTQYFGPGTRLTVL.

The rearrangement links TRBV10-1 to TRBJ2-1; D call uncertain. The germline V gene has CDR1 WNHNN and CDR2 SYGVQD (reference sequence). The CDR3 is made up of 14 amino acids. V was cut by 0 bases and J by 5 bases, with 8 bases left in between. The CDR3 coding sequence is TGCGCCAGCAGTGAGTCGAGGTCCCACAATGAGCAGTTCTTC. It is translated as CASSESRSHNEQFF.

This chain uses TRBV7-2 with TRBJ2-2; D gene uncertain. Deletions cut 4 bases from V and 2 bases from J, with 8 bases between. Looked up from germline, CDR1 is SGHTA and CDR2 is FQGNSA. The CDR3 length is 14 residues. CDR3 nucleotide sequence: TGTGCCAGCAGCTACCGGGTAAACACCGGGGAGCTGTTTTTT. Translated: CASSYRVNTGELFF.

This clone has only one observation. The chain has TRBV3-1 (or the pseudogene TRBV3-2) and TRBJ2-7; TRBD1 matches 9 bases. The trim removed 3 bases at V and 4 bases at J, leaving 13 bases unmatched. This CDR3 has 17 amino acids. Germline V gene sequence: CDR1 LGHDT, CDR2 YNNKEL (reference sequence). The CDR3 loop reads CASSHLWTDRGRYEQYF. CDR3 in DNA: TGTGCCAGCAGCCACCTATGGACGGACAGGGGCCGGTACGAGCAGTACTTC.

The chain recombines TRBV7-2 with TRBJ1-2, with D possibly matching TRBD1 (5 bases). V lost 8 bases, J lost 3 bases, and 13 bases lay in between. CDR3 length: 13 amino acids. CDR1 and CDR2 (germline): SGHTA, FQGNSA. In nucleotides, the CDR3 is TGTGCCAGCTTAGGGGTGCGCCACTATGGCTACACCTTC. Encoded protein: CASLGVRHYGYTF.

This clone was detected ten times or more. The J gene is TRBJ1-1, the V gene TRBV28, with D hard to call. Trimming shortened V by 1 base and J by 1 base, and 4 bases separated the two germline ends. The CDR3 consists of 13 residues. Per the germline V gene, CDR1 is MDHEN and CDR2 is SYDVKM. CDR3 region: CASSLSWNTEAFF. Here the CDR3 DNA reads TGTGCCAGCAGTTTATCGTGGAACACTGAAGCTTTCTTT.

Notes on this clone: An end of the junction differs from the germline gene, which may be a read error. The chain recombines TRBV30 with TRBJ2-1, with TRBD2 identical over 11 bases. Per the germline V gene, CDR1 is GTSNPN and CDR2 is SVGIG (reference sequence). This CDR3 has 13 amino acids. The CDR3 is CAWSVRGSGRAVF. The DNA of the CDR3 is TGTGCCTGGAGTGTAAGAGGTAGCGGGAGGGCCGTCTTC.

V usage is TRBV2 and J usage is TRBJ1-2, with 7 bases fitting TRBD1. V was clipped by 4 bases and J by 0 bases; unmatched bases: 2. The CDR3 is 14 amino acids. From germline, CDR1 is SNHLY and CDR2 FYNNEI. The CDR3 DNA follows: TGTGCCAGCAGTGCAGGGGGTACTAACTATGGCTACACCTTC. It yields the protein CASSAGGTNYGYTF.

This chain connects TRBV7-3 to TRBJ2-3, with D possibly being TRBD2 (6 bases). V lost 5 bases to trimming and J lost 5 bases, with 11 bases between them. CDR1 and CDR2 from the germline V gene are SGHTA and FQGTGA. The CDR3 runs 13 residues. The CDR3 DNA sequence: TGTGCCAGCAGCGCACTGGAGGGAGATACGCAGTATTTT. This sequence encodes CASSALEGDTQYF.

The V gene is TRBV13, the J gene TRBJ2-2, with D tentatively TRBD2 (5 bases). Germline V gene lookup returns CDR1 PRHDT and CDR2 FYEKMQ (reference sequence). Trimming took off 8 bases at V and 7 bases at J, with 20 bases between the two ends. The CDR3 has 15 amino acids. CDR3: CASSSGAPTNGELFF. The CDR3 DNA follows: TGTGCCAGCTCGAGCGGAGCCCCTACCAACGGGGAGCTGTTTTTT. The variable domain in full, with the rest retrieved from reference TRBV13 and TRBJ2-2, is AAGVIQSPRHLIKEKRETATLKCYPIPRHDTVYWYQQGPGQDPQFLISFYEKMQSDKGSIPDRFSAQQFSDYHSELNMSSLELGDSALYFCASSSGAPTNGELFFGEGSRLTVL.

V usage is TRBV19 and J usage is TRBJ1-5; D gene uncertain. The CDR3 covers 15 residues. From germline, CDR1 is LNHDA and CDR2 SQIVND (reference sequence). Trimming removed 3 bases from V and 0 bases from J, with 9 bases in between. The CDR3: CASSMTGNSNQPQHF. CDR3 nucleotide sequence: TGTGCCAGTAGTATGACGGGGAATAGCAATCAGCCCCAGCATTTT.

The rearrangement joins TRBV30 to TRBJ2-2; 7 bases agree with TRBD2. CDR1 and CDR2 from the germline V gene are GTSNPN and SVGIG (reference sequence). The CDR3 consists of 14 residues. CDR3 DNA: TGTGCAGCGGGAAAGCCAACGAACACCGGGGAGCTGTTTTTT. Protein: CAAGKPTNTGELFF.

This chain joins TRBV30 and TRBJ2-4, with 8 bases aligning to TRBD2. V shed 5 bases, J shed 6 bases, and the junction held 9 bases outside the gene matches. Germline V CDR1 and CDR2: GTSNPN, SVGIG (reference sequence). CDR3 size: 14 residues. The CDR3 spells CAWGRLRGANIQYF. DNA of the CDR3: TGTGCCTGGGGACGACTGCGGGGGGCAAACATTCAGTACTTC.